One sample yielded the 25 T cell receptor beta chains listed below, sequenced in a study of blood T cell repertoires in COVID-19. This table comes from immunoSEQ multiplex PCR, and its TCRdb copy is limited to in-frame clones, with some not included. The sample shows a few hundred thousand clones, 90% of them seen only once. Sequences were obtained from PBMCs or T cells enriched from blood (not recorded which). The receptors come from a woman between 18 and 29 years old with acute COVID-19.

The chain couples TRBV18 to TRBJ1-1, with D unclear. CDR1 is KGHSH and CDR2 is LQKENI in the germline V gene. With 3 bases removed from V and 7 bases from J, the gap between germline ends came to 9 bases. The CDR3 is made up of 12 amino acids. The CDR3 spells CASSPRGGEAFF. In DNA, the CDR3 is TGTGCCAGCTCACCTAGAGGCGGTGAAGCTTTCTTT.

The chain employs TRBV28 and TRBJ2-6; the D gene is possibly TRBD1 (6 bases). The V gene lost 3 bases and the J gene lost 3 bases, with 27 bases spanning the gap. Germline V gene sequence: CDR1 MDHEN, CDR2 SYDVKM. CDR3 length: 21 residues. As DNA, the CDR3 is TGTGCCAGCAGTTTCAGGGGCTTTGGCCTGGCCTCTAAAAGTGGGGCCAACGTCCTGACTTTC. Its protein is CASSFRGFGLASKSGANVLTF.

This sequence joins TRBV18 and TRBJ1-6; TRBD1 is a possible D gene (5 bases). The CDR3 has 14 residues. V was pared by 2 bases and J by 8 bases, with 10 bases between. Germline V gene lookup returns CDR1 KGHSH and CDR2 LQKENI. In DNA, the CDR3 is TGTGCCAGCTCACCAGGCAGGGAGGATTCACCCCTCCACTTT. It is translated as CASSPGREDSPLHF. The variable domain in full, with the rest retrieved from reference TRBV18 and TRBJ1-6, is NAGVMQNPRHLVRRRGQEARLRCSPMKGHSHVYWYRQLPEEGLKFMVYLQKENIIDESGMPKERFSAEFPKEGPSILRIQQVVRGDSAAYFCASSPGREDSPLHFGNGTRLTVT.

This clone came up a few times. The rearrangement joins TRBV11-3 to TRBJ1-2; D possibly corresponds to TRBD1 (6 bases). The V gene lost 10 bases and the J gene lost 6 bases, with 18 bases spanning the gap. Germline CDR1 is SGHNT and CDR2 is YENEEA. The CDR3 has 13 amino acids. The CDR3 DNA is TGTGCCACCAATATATTTACAGGGCATGGCTACACCTTC. Translation gives CATNIFTGHGYTF.

The chain couples TRBV7-6 to TRBJ2-7; the D gene is possibly TRBD2 (5 bases). The germline V gene has CDR1 SGHVS and CDR2 FNYEAQ. The V and J ends lost 5 bases and 0 bases respectively, with 14 bases between them. This CDR3 region has 15 residues. DNA for the CDR3: TGTGCCAGCAGCCTTAGCGAGAGGAGCTCCTACGAGCAGTACTTC. As protein: CASSLSERSSYEQYF.

This clone appeared once. This chain uses TRBV19 with TRBJ2-5; 11 bases fit TRBD2. Trimming cost V 6 bases and J 2 bases; bases outside gene matches: 8. CDR3 length: 16 residues. Germline V gives CDR1 LNHDA, CDR2 SQIVND (reference sequence). Here the CDR3 DNA reads TGTGCCAGTAGGGAACTAGCGGGGGCAACTCAAGAGACCCAGTACTTC. Amino acids: CASRELAGATQETQYF.

The table lists this clone with a count of one. V usage is TRBV28 and J usage is TRBJ1-1; the D gene is possibly TRBD1 (5 bases). The CDR3 runs to 17 residues. V dropped 2 bases and J dropped 13 bases, with 29 bases sitting between them. The germline V gene encodes CDR1 MDHEN and CDR2 SYDVKM. The CDR3 DNA reads TGTGCCAGCAGTTTAAATGAGTGGTTAGCTCCAAAACCGACAGATTTCTTT. Translating it yields CASSLNEWLAPKPTDFF.

This chain connects TRBV27 to TRBJ1-2; possible D gene TRBD1, 5 bases. The CDR3 has 13 amino acids. Deletions cut 4 bases from V and 5 bases from J, with 11 bases between. Germline V gene sequence: CDR1 MNHEY, CDR2 SMNVEV (reference sequence). CDR3: CASSYLGLYGYTF. The CDR3 DNA sequence: TGTGCCAGCAGTTATTTGGGGCTTTATGGCTACACCTTC.

This chain links TRBV11-1 with TRBJ1-2; D remains ambiguous. V shed 5 bases and J shed 6 bases, with 10 bases lying between them. The CDR3 runs 12 residues. Germline assignment: CDR1 SGHAT and CDR2 FQDESV (reference sequence). This CDR3 is CASSTDGDGYTF. The CDR3 region has the DNA TGTGCCAGCAGCACTGACGGAGATGGCTACACCTTC.

The gene calls are TRBV28 and TRBJ2-1, with TRBD2 matching over 11 bases. V lost 5 bases, J lost 1 base, and 4 bases stayed unmatched. Germline V gene data show CDR1 as MDHEN and CDR2 as SYDVKM. CDR3 length equals 16 residues. The chain's CDR3 is CASSAGTSGSYNEQFF. CDR3 nucleotides: TGTGCCAGCAGTGCCGGGACTAGCGGTTCCTACAATGAGCAGTTCTTC.

V and J are TRBV5-1 and TRBJ2-3; a possible D gene is TRBD2 (5 bases). Germline V gene lookup returns CDR1 SGHRS and CDR2 YFSETQ. With 4 bases removed from V and 1 base from J, the gap between germline ends came to 13 bases. CDR3 size: 15 residues. As DNA, the CDR3 is TGCGCCAGCAGCCTGGAAGGGAGACGCACAGATACGCAGTATTTT. It translates to CASSLEGRRTDTQYF.

Turning to this clone: A junction boundary mismatches the germline segment, possibly from a read error. The chain carries TRBV5-1 and TRBJ1-2, with TRBD1 identical over 7 bases. The germline CDR1 and CDR2 sequences are SGHRS and YFSETQ. The CDR3 sequence is 12 residues long. DNA for the CDR3: TGCGCCAGCAGCTTCGTCGGACAGGCCCTCAACTTC. Its protein product is CASSFVGQALNF.

The chain is built from TRBV5-1 and TRBJ2-2, with TRBD2 matching 8 bases. This CDR3 has 15 residues. CDR1 SGHRS and CDR2 YFSETQ come from the germline V gene. V shed 7 bases, J shed 4 bases, and the junction held 9 bases outside the gene matches. The CDR3 is CASGSHTSGTGELFF. Here the CDR3 DNA reads TGCGCCAGCGGATCTCACACTAGCGGCACCGGGGAGCTGTTTTTT.

This sequence joins TRBV11-2 and TRBJ2-1; no firm D call. Per germline, CDR1 SGHAT and CDR2 FQNNGV. This CDR3 has 16 amino acids. The ends were cut back, 5 bases at V and 3 bases at J, with 17 bases in the middle. The CDR3 nucleotides read TGTGCCAGCAGCCCCGCTCGGCGAGGTTACTACAATGAGCAGTTCTTC. This translates into CASSPARRGYYNEQFF.

CDR3 in amino acids: CASSFTGTGNEKLFF. The CDR3 nucleotides read TGTGCCAGCAGCTTCACCGGGACAGGGAATGAAAAACTGTTTTTT. This sequence joins TRBV11-2 and TRBJ1-4, with 9 bases that match TRBD1. Unmatched junction bases numbered 4, after V lost 3 bases and J lost 5 bases. Germline CDR1 reads SGHAT; CDR2 reads FQNNGV. This CDR3 spans 15 amino acids.

This clone appeared a few times. The gene calls are TRBV28 and TRBJ1-1; D call uncertain. This CDR3 region has 12 residues. The V gene's germline CDR1 is MDHEN and CDR2 SYDVKM. The V end lost 9 bases, the J end lost 5 bases, and 13 bases lay between the germline ends. The CDR3 DNA reads TGTGCCAGTCGGGTCCTCGGGACTGAAGCTTTCTTT. The encoded protein is CASRVLGTEAFF.

This clone was observed a handful of times. At the DNA level, this CDR3 is encoded by other sequences in the same sample as well. The rearrangement links TRBV18 to TRBJ2-3, with TRBD1 identical over 10 bases. The CDR3 length is 15 residues. The V and J ends lost 3 bases and 1 base, in that order; junction bases with no gene match: 1. Germline V gives CDR1 KGHSH, CDR2 LQKENI. The CDR3 is CASSPGTGGTDTQYF. As DNA, the CDR3 is TGTGCCAGCTCACCGGGGACAGGGGGCACAGATACGCAGTATTTT.

This chain connects TRBV7-9 to TRBJ1-1; D is undetermined. CDR3 length: 16 amino acids. V gave up 2 bases and J gave up 1 base, with 14 bases separating them. CDR1 and CDR2 (germline): SEHNR, FQNEAQ (reference sequence). The CDR3 DNA reads TGTGCCAGCAGCTTAATTAACTCATTCGGGAACACTGAAGCTTTCTTT. Amino acids: CASSLINSFGNTEAFF.

Concerning this clone: One end of the junction is discordant with germline, which a read error may explain. This sequence joins TRBV7-7 and TRBJ2-1, with a weak D call TRBD2 (6 bases). The length of the CDR3 is 15 residues. Looked up from germline, CDR1 is SSHAT and CDR2 is FNYEAQ (reference sequence). DNA for the CDR3: TGTGCTAGCAGCTTCAACCCAACTAGCATCAATGAGCAGTTCTTC. Protein sequence: CASSFNPTSINEQFF.

The V and J genes are TRBV25-1 and TRBJ1-1; a weak D match, TRBD1 (5 bases). V lost 2 bases to trimming and J lost 10 bases, with 14 bases between them. The CDR3 totals 13 residues. Germline V lookup: CDR1 MGHDK, CDR2 SYGVNS. The CDR3 here is CASSEPPHQGAFF. CDR3 DNA: TGTGCCAGCAGTGAACCCCCTCATCAGGGAGCTTTCTTT. The variable domain in full, completed from reference TRBV25-1 and TRBJ1-1, reads EADIYQTPRYLVIGTGKKITLECSQTMGHDKMYWYQQDPGMELHLIHYSYGVNSTEKGDLSSESTVSRIRTEHFPLTLESARPSHTSQYLCASSEPPHQGAFFGQGTRLTVV.

This clone appeared a single time. The chain is built from TRBV11-1 and TRBJ1-1, with unresolved D. Germline loops: CDR1 SGHAT, CDR2 FQDESV (reference sequence). The CDR3 totals 14 residues. The V end lost 5 bases, the J end lost 5 bases, and 15 bases lay between the germline ends. In nucleotides, the CDR3 is TGTGCCAGCAGCCCAACCCCTACGACAACTGAAGCTTTCTTT. Its protein is CASSPTPTTTEAFF.

This clone appeared once. The J gene is TRBJ2-7, the V gene TRBV5-1; D remains ambiguous. This CDR3 region has 13 residues. V was clipped by 4 bases and J by 6 bases, with 14 bases between them. In germline, CDR1 is SGHRS, CDR2 YFSETQ. The CDR3 is CASSIEPGVEQYF. The CDR3 DNA is TGCGCCAGCAGCATTGAGCCCGGTGTCGAGCAGTACTTC.

The J gene is TRBJ1-5, the V gene TRBV23-1, with D possibly TRBD1 on 5 matching bases. TRBV23-1 is assigned to the ORF class and has an uncertain function. V lost 8 bases, J lost 9 bases, and 17 bases lay in between. This CDR3 comprises 13 residues. The CDR3 sequence: CASPFGGRWPQHF. As DNA, the CDR3 is TGCGCCAGCCCATTCGGGGGTCGGTGGCCCCAGCATTTT.

The chain links TRBV2 to TRBJ1-6; possible D gene TRBD1, 6 bases. Germline assignment: CDR1 SNHLY and CDR2 FYNNEI. The CDR3 has 13 residues. The CDR3 DNA sequence: TGTGTCGACAGGAGCTCCTATAATTCACCCCTCCACTTT. Amino acid sequence: CVDRSSYNSPLHF.

V is TRBV28 and J is TRBJ1-6; D is undetermined. The CDR3 runs 17 residues. The germline V gene has CDR1 MDHEN and CDR2 SYDVKM. Between the trimmed V and J ends, which lost 2 bases and 1 base, there was a span of 12 bases. CDR3 sequence: CASSLISTWSYNSPLHF. The CDR3 DNA reads as TGTGCCAGCAGTTTAATAAGTACATGGTCCTATAATTCACCCCTCCACTTT.